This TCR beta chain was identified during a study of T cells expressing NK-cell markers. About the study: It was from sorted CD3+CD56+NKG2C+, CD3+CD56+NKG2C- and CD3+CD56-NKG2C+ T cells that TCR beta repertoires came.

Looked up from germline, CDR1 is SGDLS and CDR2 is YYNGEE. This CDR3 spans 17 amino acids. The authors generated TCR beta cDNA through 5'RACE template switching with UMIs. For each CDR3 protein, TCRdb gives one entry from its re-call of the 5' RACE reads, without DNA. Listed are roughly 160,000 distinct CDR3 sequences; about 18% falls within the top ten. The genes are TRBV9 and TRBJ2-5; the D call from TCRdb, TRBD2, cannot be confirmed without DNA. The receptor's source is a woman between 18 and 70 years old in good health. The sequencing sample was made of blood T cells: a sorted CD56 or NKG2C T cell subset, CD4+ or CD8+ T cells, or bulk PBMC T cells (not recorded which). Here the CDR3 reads CASSVRGTSGLIETQYF.